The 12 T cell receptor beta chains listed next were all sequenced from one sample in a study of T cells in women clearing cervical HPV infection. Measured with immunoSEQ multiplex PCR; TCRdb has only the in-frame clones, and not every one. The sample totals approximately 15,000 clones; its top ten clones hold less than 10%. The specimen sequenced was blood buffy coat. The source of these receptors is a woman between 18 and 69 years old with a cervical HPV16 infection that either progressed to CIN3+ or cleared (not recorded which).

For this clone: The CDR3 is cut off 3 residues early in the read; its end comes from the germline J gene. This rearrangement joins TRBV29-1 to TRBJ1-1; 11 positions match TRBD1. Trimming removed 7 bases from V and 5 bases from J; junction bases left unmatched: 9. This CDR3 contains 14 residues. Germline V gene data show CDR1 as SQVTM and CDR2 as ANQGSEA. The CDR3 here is CSASTGTGGTEAFF. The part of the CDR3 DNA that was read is TGCAGCGCCTCAACCGGGACAGGGGGAACTGAA.

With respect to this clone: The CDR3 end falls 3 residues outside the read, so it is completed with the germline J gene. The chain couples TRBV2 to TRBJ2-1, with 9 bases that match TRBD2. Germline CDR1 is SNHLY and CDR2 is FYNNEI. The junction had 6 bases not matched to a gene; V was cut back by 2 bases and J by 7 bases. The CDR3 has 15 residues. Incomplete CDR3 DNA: TGTGCCAGCAGTGAACCGGGACTAGCAATGAATGAG. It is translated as CASSEPGLAMNE. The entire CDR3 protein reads CASSEPGLAMNEQFF.

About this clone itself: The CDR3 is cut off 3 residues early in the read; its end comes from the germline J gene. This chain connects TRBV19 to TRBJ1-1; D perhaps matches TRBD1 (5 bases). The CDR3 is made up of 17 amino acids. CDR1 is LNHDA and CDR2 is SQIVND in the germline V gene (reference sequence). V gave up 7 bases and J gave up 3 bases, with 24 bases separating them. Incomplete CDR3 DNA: TGTGCCAGTACGTCCATATTAGCACAGGAGCGGGACACTGAA. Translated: CASTSILAQERDTE. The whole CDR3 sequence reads CASTSILAQERDTEAFF.

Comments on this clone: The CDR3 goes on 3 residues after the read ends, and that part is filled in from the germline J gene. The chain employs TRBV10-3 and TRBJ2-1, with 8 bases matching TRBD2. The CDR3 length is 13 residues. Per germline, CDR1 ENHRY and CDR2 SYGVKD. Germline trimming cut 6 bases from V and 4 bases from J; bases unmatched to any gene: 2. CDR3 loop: CAIRLAAYNEQFF. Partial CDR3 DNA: TGTGCCATCAGACTAGCGGCTTACAATGAG.

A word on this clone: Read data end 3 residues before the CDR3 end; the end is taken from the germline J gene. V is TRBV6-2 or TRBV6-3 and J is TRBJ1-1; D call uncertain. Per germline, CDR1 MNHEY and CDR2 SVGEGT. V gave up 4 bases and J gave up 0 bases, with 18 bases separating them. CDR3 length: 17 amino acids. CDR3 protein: CASSFPGDLRMNTEAFF. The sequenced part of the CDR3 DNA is TGTGCCAGCAGTTTTCCCGGGGATCTTCGGATGAACACTGAA.

The CDR3 spells CASTKTRVINTEAFF. The CDR3 bases that were read are TGTGCCAGCACAAAAACCAGGGTCATAAACACTGAA. The chain carries TRBV6-2 or TRBV6-3 and TRBJ1-1, with TRBD1 as a possible D gene (5 bases). The read comes to an end 3 residues before the CDR3 does, leaving the germline J gene to fill in the end. There are 15 residues in the CDR3. Germline V lookup: CDR1 MNHEY, CDR2 SVGEGT. With 7 bases removed from V and 2 bases from J, the gap between germline ends came to 17 bases.

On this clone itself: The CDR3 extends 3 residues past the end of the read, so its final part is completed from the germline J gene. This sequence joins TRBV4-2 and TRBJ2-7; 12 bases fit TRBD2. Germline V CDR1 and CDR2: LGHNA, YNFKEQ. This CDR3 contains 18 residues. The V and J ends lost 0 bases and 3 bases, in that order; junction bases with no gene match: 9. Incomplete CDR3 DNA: TGTGCCAGCAGCCAAGATACACGGACTAGCGGGATGGGCTACGAG. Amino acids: CASSQDTRTSGMGYE. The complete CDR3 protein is CASSQDTRTSGMGYEQYF.

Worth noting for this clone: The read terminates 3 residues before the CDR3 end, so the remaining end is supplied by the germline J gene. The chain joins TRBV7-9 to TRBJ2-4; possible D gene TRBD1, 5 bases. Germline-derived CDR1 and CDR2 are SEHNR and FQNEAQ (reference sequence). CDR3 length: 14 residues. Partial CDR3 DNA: TGTGCCAGCAGCTTAGCGACGGCAGGGTGGGGT. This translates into CASSLATAGWG. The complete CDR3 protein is CASSLATAGWGQYF.

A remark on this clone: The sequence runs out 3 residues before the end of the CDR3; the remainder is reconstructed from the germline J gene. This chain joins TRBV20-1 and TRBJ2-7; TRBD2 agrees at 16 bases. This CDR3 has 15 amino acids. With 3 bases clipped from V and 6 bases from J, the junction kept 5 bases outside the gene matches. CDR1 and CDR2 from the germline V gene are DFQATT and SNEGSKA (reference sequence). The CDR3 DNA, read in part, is TGCAGTGCTAGCCTGGGACTAGCGGGAGGGCGCGAG. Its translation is CSASLGLAGGRE. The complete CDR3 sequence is CSASLGLAGGREQYF.

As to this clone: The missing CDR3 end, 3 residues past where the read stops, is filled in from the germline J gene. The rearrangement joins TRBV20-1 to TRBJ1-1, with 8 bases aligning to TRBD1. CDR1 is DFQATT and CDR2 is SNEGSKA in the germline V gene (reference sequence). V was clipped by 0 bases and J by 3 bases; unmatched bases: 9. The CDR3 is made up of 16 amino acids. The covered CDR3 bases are TGCAGTGCTAGAGATTGGGGACAGGTGGGGGACACTGAA. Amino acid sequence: CSARDWGQVGDTE. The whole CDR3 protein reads CSARDWGQVGDTEAFF.

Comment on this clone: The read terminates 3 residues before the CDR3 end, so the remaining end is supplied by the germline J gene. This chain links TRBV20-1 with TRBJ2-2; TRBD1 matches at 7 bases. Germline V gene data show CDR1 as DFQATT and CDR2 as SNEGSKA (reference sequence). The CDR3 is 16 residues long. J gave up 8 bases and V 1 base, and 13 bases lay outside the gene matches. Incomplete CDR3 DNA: TGCAGTGCTAGAGTAACAGGGGACCGACTCCGTGGGGAG. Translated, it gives CSARVTGDRLRGE. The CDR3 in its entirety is CSARVTGDRLRGELFF.

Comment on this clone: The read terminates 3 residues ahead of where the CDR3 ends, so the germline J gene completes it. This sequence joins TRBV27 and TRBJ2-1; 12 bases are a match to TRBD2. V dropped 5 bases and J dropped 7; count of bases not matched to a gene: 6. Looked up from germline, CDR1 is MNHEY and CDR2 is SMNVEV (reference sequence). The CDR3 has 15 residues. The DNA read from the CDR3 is TGTGCCAGCAGTCCACTAGCGGGAGGTGCGAATGAG. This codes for CASSPLAGGANE. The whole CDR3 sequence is CASSPLAGGANEQFF.